This record looks at one T cell receptor beta chain sequence and its context. The antigen is undetermined. The record originates from a study of CD8+ T cells in alopecia areata. On the study more broadly: Treated patients were dosed with oral tofacitinib, taking 5 to 10 mg twice daily. Tofacitinib therapy took 6 to 18 months; 6 months off drug came after.

Samples from alopecia areata patients were lesional scalp punch biopsies and peripheral blood. Reverse transcribed after extraction, RNA yielded cDNA as the sequencing template. The data were produced by immunoSEQ multiplex PCR, yet TCRdb's version contains in-frame clones alone and is incomplete. Of fewer than 200,000 clones in the sample, less than 75% are singletons; the top ten hold about 10%. J gave up 5 bases and V 2 bases, and 5 bases lay outside the gene matches. Germline V gives CDR1 LGHNA, CDR2 YNFKEQ. The CDR3 covers 16 residues. Regarding the study as a whole: Lesional scalp, notably in alopecia totalis/universalis, had clonality above that of normal scalp.

The material was CD8+ T cells sorted from blood, obtained at week 0. This clonotype was sampled from a human donor with alopecia areata. The rearrangement links TRBV4-2 to TRBJ2-3; 12 bases agree with TRBD2. CDR3 sequence reads: CASSQLAGGLVDTQYF. The CDR3 DNA sequence: TGTGCCAGCAGCCAACTAGCGGGGGGGCTTGTAGATACGCAGTATTTT.